This TCR beta chain was obtained from a study of CD8+CD57+ T cells in acquired aplastic anemia. It was genomic DNA that served as the template for profiling TCR beta VDJ and CDR3. Via MiXCR, TCRdb re-called the reads, giving one row per CDR3 protein. The sample records more than 45,000 distinct CDR3 sequences, about 78% being singletons. CDR1 is SNHLY and CDR2 is FYNNEI in the germline V gene. The CDR3 contains 13 residues. Trimming took 9 bases from V and 10 from J; bases not matched to a gene: 6. Broader study findings: Patients and controls were found to share fewer than 35 CD8+ CDR3 sequences.

In regard to this clonotype: The antigen remains unidentified.

V usage is TRBV2 and J usage is TRBJ2-1; TRBD2 aligns across 13 bases. Sequenced input: sorted CD4+, CD8+, or CD8+CD57+ T cells (not recorded which) from PBMCs. This clonotype originated in a human donor in good health, serving as a control. CDR3 in amino acids: CARGGLAGREQFF. Written as DNA, the CDR3 is TGTGCCAGAGGGGGACTAGCGGGGAGGGAGCAGTTCTTC.